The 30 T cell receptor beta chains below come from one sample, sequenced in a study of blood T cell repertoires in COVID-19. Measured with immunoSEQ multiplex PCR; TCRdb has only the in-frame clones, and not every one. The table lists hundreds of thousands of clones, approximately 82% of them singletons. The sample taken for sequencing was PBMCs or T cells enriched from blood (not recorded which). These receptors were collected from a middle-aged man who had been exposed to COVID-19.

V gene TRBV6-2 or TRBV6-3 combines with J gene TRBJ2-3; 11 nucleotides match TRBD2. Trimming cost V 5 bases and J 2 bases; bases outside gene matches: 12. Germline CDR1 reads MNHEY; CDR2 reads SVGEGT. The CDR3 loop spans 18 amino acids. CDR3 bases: TGTGCCAGCAGTCTAGCGGGAGGAGGGGCTGTTACCACAGATACGCAGTATTTT. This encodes CASSLAGGGAVTTDTQYF.

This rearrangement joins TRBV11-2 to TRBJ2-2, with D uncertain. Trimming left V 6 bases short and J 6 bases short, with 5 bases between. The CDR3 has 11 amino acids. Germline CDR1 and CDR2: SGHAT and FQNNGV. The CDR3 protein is CASRSAGELFF. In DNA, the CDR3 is TGTGCCAGCAGATCAGCCGGGGAGCTGTTTTTT.

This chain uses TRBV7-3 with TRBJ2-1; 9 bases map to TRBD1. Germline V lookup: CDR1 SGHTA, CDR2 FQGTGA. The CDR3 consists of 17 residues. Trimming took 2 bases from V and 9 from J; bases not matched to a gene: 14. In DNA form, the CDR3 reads TGTGCCAGCAGCTTACCGCGGACAGGGGTTGGTACTGGTGAGCAGTTCTTC. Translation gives CASSLPRTGVGTGEQFF. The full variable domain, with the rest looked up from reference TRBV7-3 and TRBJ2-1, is GAGVSQTPSNKVTEKGKYVELRCDPISGHTALYWYRQSLGQGPEFLIYFQGTGAADDSGLPNDRFFAVRPEGSVSTLKIQRTERGDSAVYLCASSLPRTGVGTGEQFFGPGTRLTVL.

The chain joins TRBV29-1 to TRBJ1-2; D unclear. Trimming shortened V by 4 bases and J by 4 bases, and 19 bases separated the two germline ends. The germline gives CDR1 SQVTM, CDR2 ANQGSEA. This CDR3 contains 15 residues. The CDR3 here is CSVGGRRASGYGYTF. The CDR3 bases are TGCAGCGTTGGTGGCAGGAGGGCGTCGGGCTATGGCTACACCTTC.

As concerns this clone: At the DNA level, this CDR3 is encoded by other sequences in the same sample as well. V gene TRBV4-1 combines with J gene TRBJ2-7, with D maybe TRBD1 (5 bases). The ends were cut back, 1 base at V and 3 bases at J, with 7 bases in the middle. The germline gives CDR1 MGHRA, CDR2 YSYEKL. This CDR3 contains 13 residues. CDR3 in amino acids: CASSQGGGYEQYF. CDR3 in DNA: TGCGCCAGCAGCCAAGGGGGCGGCTACGAGCAGTACTTC.

The CDR3 DNA sequence: TGTGCCAGTAGTATCCGACAAGGTAATGAGCAGTTCTTC. Protein: CASSIRQGNEQFF. The gene calls are TRBV19 and TRBJ2-1; the D is unclear. Per germline, CDR1 LNHDA and CDR2 SQIVND (reference sequence). With 3 bases removed from V and 7 bases from J, the gap between germline ends came to 10 bases. CDR3 length: 13 amino acids.

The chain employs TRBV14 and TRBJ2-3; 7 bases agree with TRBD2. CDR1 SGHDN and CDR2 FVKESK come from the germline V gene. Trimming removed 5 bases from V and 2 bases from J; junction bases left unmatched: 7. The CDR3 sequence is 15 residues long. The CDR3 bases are TGTGCCAGCAGCACTCGGACTAGAACCACAGATACGCAGTATTTT. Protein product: CASSTRTRTTDTQYF.

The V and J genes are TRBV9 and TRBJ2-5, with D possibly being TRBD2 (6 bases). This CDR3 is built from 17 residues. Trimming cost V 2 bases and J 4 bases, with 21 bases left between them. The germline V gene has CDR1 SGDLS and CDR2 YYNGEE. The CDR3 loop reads CASSVGGIGSPGETQYF. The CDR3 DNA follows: TGTGCCAGCAGCGTGGGCGGGATAGGTTCCCCGGGAGAGACCCAGTACTTC.

Written as DNA, the CDR3 is TGTGCCAGCAGGTCCAAACTAGCGGGAGTGAGTGAGCAGTTCTTC. The encoded protein is CASRSKLAGVSEQFF. This rearrangement joins TRBV7-9 to TRBJ2-1, with TRBD2 matching over 11 bases. V was clipped by 6 bases and J by 9 bases; unmatched bases: 10. Germline V lookup: CDR1 SEHNR, CDR2 FQNEAQ (reference sequence). This CDR3 is 15 amino acids long.

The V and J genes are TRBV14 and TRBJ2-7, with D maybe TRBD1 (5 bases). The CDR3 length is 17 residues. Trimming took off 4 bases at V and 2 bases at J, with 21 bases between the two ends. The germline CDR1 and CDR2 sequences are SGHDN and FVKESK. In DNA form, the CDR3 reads TGTGCCAGCAGCCTCCTTCTCTCGGACATCGGTACCTACGAGCAGTACTTC. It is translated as CASSLLLSDIGTYEQYF.

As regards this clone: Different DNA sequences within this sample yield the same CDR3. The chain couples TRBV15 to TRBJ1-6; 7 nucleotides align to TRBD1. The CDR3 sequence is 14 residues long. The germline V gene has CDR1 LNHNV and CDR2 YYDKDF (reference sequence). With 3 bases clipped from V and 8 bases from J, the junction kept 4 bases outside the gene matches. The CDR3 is CATSSDRVDSPLHF. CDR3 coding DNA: TGTGCCACCAGCAGCGACAGGGTGGATTCACCCCTCCACTTT.

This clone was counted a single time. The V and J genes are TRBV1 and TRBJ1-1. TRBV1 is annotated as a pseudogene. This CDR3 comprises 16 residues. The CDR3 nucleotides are TGCACCAGCAGCCAAGATCCTAGGCCGGCGAACACTGAAGCTTTCTTT. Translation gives CTSSQDPRPANTEAFF.

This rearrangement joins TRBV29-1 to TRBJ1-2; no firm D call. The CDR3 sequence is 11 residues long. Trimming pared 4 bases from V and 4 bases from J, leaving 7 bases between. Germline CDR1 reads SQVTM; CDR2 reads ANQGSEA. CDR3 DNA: TGCAGCGTTGCTCACAGCTATGGCTACACCTTC. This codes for CSVAHSYGYTF.

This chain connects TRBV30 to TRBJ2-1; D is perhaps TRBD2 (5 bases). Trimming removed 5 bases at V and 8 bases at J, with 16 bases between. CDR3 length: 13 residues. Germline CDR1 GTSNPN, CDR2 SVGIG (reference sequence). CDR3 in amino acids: CAWDLPGGDEQFF. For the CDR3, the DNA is TGTGCCTGGGATTTACCTGGAGGTGATGAGCAGTTCTTC.

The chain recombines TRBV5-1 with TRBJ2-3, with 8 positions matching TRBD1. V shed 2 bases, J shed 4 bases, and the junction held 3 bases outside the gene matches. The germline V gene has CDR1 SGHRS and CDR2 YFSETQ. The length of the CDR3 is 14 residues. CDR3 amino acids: CASSFNRGSDTQYF. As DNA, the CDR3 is TGCGCCAGCAGCTTCAACAGGGGGTCAGATACGCAGTATTTT.

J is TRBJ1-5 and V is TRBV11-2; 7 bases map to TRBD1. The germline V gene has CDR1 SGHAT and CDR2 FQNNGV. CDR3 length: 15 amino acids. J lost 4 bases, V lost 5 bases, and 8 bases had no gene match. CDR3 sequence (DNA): TGTGCCAGCAGCGGAATGGGCAGGGGGAATCAGCCCCAGCATTTT. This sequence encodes CASSGMGRGNQPQHF.

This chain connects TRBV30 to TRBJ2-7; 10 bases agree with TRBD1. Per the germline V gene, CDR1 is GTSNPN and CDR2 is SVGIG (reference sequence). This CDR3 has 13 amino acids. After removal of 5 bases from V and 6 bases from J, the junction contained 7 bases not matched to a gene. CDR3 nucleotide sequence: TGTGCCTGGTGGGGACAGGGGTTCTCCGAGCAGTACTTC. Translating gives CAWWGQGFSEQYF.

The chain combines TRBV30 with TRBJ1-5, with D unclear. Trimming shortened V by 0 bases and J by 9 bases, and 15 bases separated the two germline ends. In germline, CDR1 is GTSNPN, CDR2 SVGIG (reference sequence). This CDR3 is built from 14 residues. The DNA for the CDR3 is TGTGCCTGGAGTGTACAAGGAGGAGGGAGGCCCCAGCATTTT. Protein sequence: CAWSVQGGGRPQHF.

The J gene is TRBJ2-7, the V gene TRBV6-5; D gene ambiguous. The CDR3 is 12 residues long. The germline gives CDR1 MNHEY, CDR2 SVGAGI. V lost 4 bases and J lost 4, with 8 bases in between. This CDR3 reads CASSSPRYEQYF. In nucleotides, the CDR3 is TGTGCCAGCAGTTCCCCCCGGTACGAGCAGTACTTC.

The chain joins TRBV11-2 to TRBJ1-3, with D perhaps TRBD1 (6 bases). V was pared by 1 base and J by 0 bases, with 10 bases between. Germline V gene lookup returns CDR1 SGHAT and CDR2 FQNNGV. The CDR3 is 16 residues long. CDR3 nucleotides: TGTGCCAGCAGCTTAGTGGGGGCATTCTCTGGAAACACCATATATTTT. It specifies CASSLVGAFSGNTIYF.

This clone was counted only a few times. CDR3 residues: CASSQTGQGSGRPESYTF. CDR3 bases: TGTGCCAGCAGCCAAACGGGACAGGGATCGGGCAGGCCGGAGAGCTACACCTTC. The chain recombines TRBV3-1 (or the pseudogene TRBV3-2) with TRBJ1-2; 9 bases fit TRBD1. The CDR3 has 18 residues. Trimming cost V 2 bases and J 9 bases; bases outside gene matches: 19. The germline gives CDR1 LGHDT, CDR2 YNNKEL (reference sequence).

The CDR3 is CASSYPGLAGGELFF. For the CDR3, the DNA is TGTGCCAGCAGCTACCCGGGACTAGCCGGCGGGGAGCTGTTTTTT. The chain employs TRBV7-3 and TRBJ2-2; 9 bases fit TRBD2. V shed 4 bases, J shed 7 bases, and the junction held 7 bases outside the gene matches. Per the germline V gene, CDR1 is SGHTA and CDR2 is FQGTGA. The CDR3 runs to 15 residues. Together with reference TRBV7-3 and TRBJ2-2, the CDR3 gives the full variable domain: GAGVSQTPSNKVTEKGKYVELRCDPISGHTALYWYRQSLGQGPEFLIYFQGTGAADDSGLPNDRFFAVRPEGSVSTLKIQRTERGDSAVYLCASSYPGLAGGELFFGEGSRLTVL.

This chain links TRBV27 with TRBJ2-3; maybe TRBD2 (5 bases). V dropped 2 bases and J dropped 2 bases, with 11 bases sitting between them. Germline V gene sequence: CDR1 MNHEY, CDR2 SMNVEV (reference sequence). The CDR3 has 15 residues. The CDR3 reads CASSLRSAVTDTQYF. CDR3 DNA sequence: TGTGCCAGCAGTTTAAGGTCAGCGGTCACAGATACGCAGTATTTT.

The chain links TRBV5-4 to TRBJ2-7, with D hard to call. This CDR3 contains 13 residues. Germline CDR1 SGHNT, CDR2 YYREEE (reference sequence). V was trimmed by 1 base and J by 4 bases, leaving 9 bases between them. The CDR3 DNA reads TGTGCCAGCAGCTTGAAATTCGGTTACGAGCAGTACTTC. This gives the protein CASSLKFGYEQYF. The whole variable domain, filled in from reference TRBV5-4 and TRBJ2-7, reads ETGVTQSPTHLIKTRGQQVTLRCSSQSGHNTVSWYQQALGQGPQFIFQYYREEENGRGNFPPRFSGLQFPNYSSELNVNALELDDSALYLCASSLKFGYEQYFGPGTRLTVT.

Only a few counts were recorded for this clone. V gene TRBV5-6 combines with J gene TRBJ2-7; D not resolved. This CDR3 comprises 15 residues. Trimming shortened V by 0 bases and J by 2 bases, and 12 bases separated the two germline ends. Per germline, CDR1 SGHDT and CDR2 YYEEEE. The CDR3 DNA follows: TGTGCCAGCAGCTTGGGGCAGACGACAACCTACGAGCAGTACTTC. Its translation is CASSLGQTTTYEQYF.

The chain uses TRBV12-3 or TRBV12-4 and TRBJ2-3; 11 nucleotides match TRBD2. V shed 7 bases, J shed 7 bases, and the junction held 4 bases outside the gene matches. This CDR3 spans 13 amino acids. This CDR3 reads CASILAGVNTQYF. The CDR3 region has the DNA TGTGCCAGCATACTAGCGGGAGTAAATACGCAGTATTTT.

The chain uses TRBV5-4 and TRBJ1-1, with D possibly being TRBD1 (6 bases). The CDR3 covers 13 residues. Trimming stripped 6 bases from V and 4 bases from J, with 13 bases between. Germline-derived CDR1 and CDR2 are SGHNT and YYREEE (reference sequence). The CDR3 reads CASIPRGATEAFF. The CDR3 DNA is TGTGCCAGCATACCCCGGGGGGCCACTGAAGCTTTCTTT. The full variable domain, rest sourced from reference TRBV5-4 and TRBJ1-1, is ETGVTQSPTHLIKTRGQQVTLRCSSQSGHNTVSWYQQALGQGPQFIFQYYREEENGRGNFPPRFSGLQFPNYSSELNVNALELDDSALYLCASIPRGATEAFFGQGTRLTVV.

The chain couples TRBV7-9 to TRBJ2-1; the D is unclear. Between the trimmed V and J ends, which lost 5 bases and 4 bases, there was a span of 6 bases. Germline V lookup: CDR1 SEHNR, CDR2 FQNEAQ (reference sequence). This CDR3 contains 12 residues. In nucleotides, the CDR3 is TGTGCCAGCAGCATATATTACAATGAGCAGTTCTTC. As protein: CASSIYYNEQFF.

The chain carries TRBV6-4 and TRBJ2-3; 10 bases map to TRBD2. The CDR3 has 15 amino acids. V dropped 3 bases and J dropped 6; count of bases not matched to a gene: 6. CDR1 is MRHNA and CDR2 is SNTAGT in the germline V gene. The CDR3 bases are TGTGCCAGCAGTGAGGTAGCGGGAGGCCTGGATACGCAGTATTTT. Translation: CASSEVAGGLDTQYF.

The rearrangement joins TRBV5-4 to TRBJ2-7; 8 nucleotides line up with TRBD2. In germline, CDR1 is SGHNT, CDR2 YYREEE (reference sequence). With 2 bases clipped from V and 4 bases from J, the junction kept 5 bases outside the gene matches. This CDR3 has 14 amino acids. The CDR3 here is CASSLSGGVYEQYF. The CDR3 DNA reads TGTGCCAGCAGCTTAAGCGGGGGCGTTTACGAGCAGTACTTC.